The next 2 T cell receptor beta chains were all read from a single sample in a study of cytomegalovirus exposure and HLA in healthy donors. Primers for the PCR totalled 60 Vbeta and 13 Jbeta. Measured with immunoSEQ multiplex PCR; TCRdb has only the in-frame clones, and not every one. The sample lists 90,000 to 110,000 clones, under 85% occurring once. The sample consisted of PBMCs. These receptors were collected from a man younger than 40 in good health and CMV-seronegative.

This chain joins TRBV4-2 and TRBJ2-7, with 11 bases lining up with TRBD2. Germline CDR1 is LGHNA and CDR2 is YNFKEQ. The CDR3 has 17 residues. With 1 base clipped from V and 2 bases from J, the junction kept 7 bases outside the gene matches. The CDR3 DNA reads as TGTGCCAGCAGCCAAGTTAGCGGGAGGGGTTTGACCTACGAGCAGTACTTC. Its protein product is CASSQVSGRGLTYEQYF.

This chain links TRBV4-2 with TRBJ2-3; no firm D call. V was trimmed by 1 base and J by 5 bases, leaving 13 bases between them. The CDR3 covers 15 residues. Germline CDR1 LGHNA, CDR2 YNFKEQ. This CDR3 reads CASSQASPEVDTQYF. The CDR3 DNA is TGTGCCAGCAGCCAAGCGTCACCTGAGGTAGATACGCAGTATTTT.